This T cell receptor beta chain was obtained from a study of blood T cells in healthy people across ages. Primers used in a second PCR of roughly 6 to 11 cycles were a sample-barcoded 5' primer and a J-beta primer mix. MiXCR was run by TCRdb on the 5' RACE reads, yielding one entry per CDR3 protein. The data contain 1.8 million or so distinct CDR3 sequences, more than 35% of them singletons. Germline V gene data show CDR1 as SQVTM and CDR2 as ANQGSEA. Trimming pared 6 bases from V and 2 bases from J, leaving 14 bases between. This CDR3 has 13 residues. Study-wide results and limits: The unsorted PBMCs prevented any conclusive comparison of naive versus antigen-experienced cells.

This clonotype was picked up many times. The antigen is not known. The sample consisted of blood. This chain uses TRBV29-1 with TRBJ2-7; maybe TRBD1 (6 bases). The clonotype originates from a human donor in good health. The CDR3, as DNA: TGCAGCGTGAAGGGGGACCTTACCTACGAGCAGTACTTC. It specifies CSVKGDLTYEQYF.